These 3 T cell receptor beta chains came from one sample sequenced in a study of patients and donors after allogeneic stem cell transplantation (dated by TCRdb to about 2020). Receptor amplification or capture employed RT-PCR. Sequenced using a NextSeq 550. Clones were called with MiXCR by TCRdb after fastp trimmed the public reads at Q25, and only in-frame beta chains were retained. Entries that share a CDR3 protein sequence are merged under the most common genes and DNA. In all, the sample holds approximately 200,000 distinct CDR3 sequences, and roughly 13% of those were seen once. The ten biggest clones cover 11% of the sample. Source material: blood, either unsorted or a sorted T cell fraction (not recorded which). These receptors all come from a human donor who was either an allogeneic HSCT recipient or a stem cell or donor lymphocyte infusion donor (not recorded which). It is not recorded whose cells these are; they may come from a transplant donor.

This chain connects TRBV4-1 to TRBJ1-2; D not resolved. The germline V gene has CDR1 MGHRA and CDR2 YSYEKL. The CDR3 is 13 amino acids. With 4 bases removed from V and 4 bases from J, the gap between germline ends came to 10 bases. The CDR3 DNA follows: TGCGCCAGCAGCCCTAGTGAGGTCTATGGCTACACCTTC. Its translation is CASSPSEVYGYTF.

The rearrangement links TRBV7-8 to TRBJ2-1, with D unresolved. The CDR3 has 13 amino acids. V was cut by 0 bases and J by 6 bases, with 6 bases left in between. Germline V lookup: CDR1 SGHVS, CDR2 FQNEAQ. The CDR3 DNA reads TGTGCCAGCAGCTTAGCGAGGCCCAATGAGCAGTTCTTC. It codes for CASSLARPNEQFF.

This clonotype came up a few times. The gene calls are TRBV4-3 and TRBJ1-1; D possibly corresponds to TRBD1 (5 bases). The CDR3 consists of 16 residues. The germline V gene has CDR1 LGHNA and CDR2 YSLEER. Trimming pared 0 bases from V and 0 bases from J, leaving 11 bases between. CDR3 in amino acids: CASSQDDGRVNTEAFF. DNA of the CDR3: TGCGCCAGCAGCCAAGATGACGGCAGGGTGAACACTGAAGCTTTCTTT.